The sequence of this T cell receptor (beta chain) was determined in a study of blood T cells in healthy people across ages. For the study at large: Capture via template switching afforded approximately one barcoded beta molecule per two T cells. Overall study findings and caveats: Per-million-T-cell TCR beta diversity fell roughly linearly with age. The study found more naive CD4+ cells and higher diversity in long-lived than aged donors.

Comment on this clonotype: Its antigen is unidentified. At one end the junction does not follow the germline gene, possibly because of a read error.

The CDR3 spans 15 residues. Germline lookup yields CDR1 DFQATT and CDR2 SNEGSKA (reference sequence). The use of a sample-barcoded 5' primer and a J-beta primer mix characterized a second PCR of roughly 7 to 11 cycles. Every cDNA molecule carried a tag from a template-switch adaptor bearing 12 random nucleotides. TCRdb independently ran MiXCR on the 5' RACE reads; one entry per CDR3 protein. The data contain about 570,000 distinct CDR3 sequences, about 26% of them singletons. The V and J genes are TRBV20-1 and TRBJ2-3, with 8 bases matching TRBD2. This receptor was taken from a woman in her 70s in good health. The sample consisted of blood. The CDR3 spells CSAGTPGGSTGTQYF. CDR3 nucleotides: TGCAGTGCCGGCACCCCGGGGGGGTCCACAGGTACGCAGTATTTT.